The TCR beta chain described here comes from a study of vaccination effects on CD4 cells after COVID-19. Clones were read by immunoSEQ multiplex PCR, and TCRdb kept only the in-frame ones, dropping some. Among around 46,000 clones listed, about four fifths were seen once. Viral peptide pools were used in the ViraFEST assay to expand antigen-specific CD4+ T cells, and sequencing came afterward. Isolation of CD4+ T cells took place after nine to ten days of culture. Participants received two doses of either the BNT162b2 or mRNA-1273 vaccine. The length of the CDR3 is 15 residues. CDR1 is KGHSH and CDR2 is LQKENI in the germline V gene. The junction had 2 bases not matched to a gene; V was cut back by 1 base and J by 2 bases. As regards this clone: Its target is not known.

Source: CD4+ T cells from PBMCs cultured with HCoV-OC43 spike peptides, taken after COVID-19 vaccination. Stated subset: HCoV-OC43 spike overlapping peptide pool stimulation. This sequence originates from a human donor who received a COVID-19 vaccine. V gene TRBV18 combines with J gene TRBJ2-3, with 8 bases aligning to TRBD1. DNA for the CDR3: TGTGCCAGCTCACCACGGACAGGGACCACAGATACGCAGTATTTT. Translation gives CASSPRTGTTDTQYF.